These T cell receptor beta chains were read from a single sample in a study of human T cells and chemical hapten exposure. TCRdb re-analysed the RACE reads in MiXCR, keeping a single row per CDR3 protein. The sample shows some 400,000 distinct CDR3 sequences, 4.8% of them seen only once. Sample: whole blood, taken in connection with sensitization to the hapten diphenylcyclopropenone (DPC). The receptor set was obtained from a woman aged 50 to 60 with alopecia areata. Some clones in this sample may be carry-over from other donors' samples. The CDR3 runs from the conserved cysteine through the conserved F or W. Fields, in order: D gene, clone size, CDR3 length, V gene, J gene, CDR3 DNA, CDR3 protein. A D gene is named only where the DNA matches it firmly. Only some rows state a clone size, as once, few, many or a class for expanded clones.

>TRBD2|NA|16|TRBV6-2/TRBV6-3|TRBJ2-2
TGTGCCAGCACATCTACGCGGGAGGGCGACACCGGGGAGCTGTTTTTT
CASTSTREGDTGELFF
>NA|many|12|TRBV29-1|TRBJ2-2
TGCAGCGTTGAGAGCGGATTCGAGGAGCTGTTTTTT
CSVESGFEELFF
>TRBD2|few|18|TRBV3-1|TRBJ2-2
TGTGCCAGCAGCCAAGAAGGTTTGGTGGGAGGGGACACCGGGGAGCTGTTTTTT
CASSQEGLVGGDTGELFF
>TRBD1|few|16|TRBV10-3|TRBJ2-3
TGTGCCATCAGTGACTCCAGGGACAGGGATAGGGATACGCAGTATTTT
CAISDSRDRDRDTQYF
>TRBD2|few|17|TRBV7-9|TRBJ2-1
TGTGCCAGCCCGGTTCCAGGGACTAGCGGGCGCTACAATGAGCAGTTCTTC
CASPVPGTSGRYNEQFF
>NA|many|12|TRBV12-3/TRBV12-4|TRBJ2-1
TGTGCCACCCTTCGGGTCTACAATGAGCAGTTCTTC
CATLRVYNEQFF
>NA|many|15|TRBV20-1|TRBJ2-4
TGCAGTGCGGTGACCCGCCAGACGGCCAAAAACATTCAGTACTTC
CSAVTRQTAKNIQYF
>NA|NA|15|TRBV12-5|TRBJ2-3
TGTGCTAGTGTTTTACTAGCTGGGGGCACAGATACGCAGTATTTT
CASVLLAGGTDTQYF
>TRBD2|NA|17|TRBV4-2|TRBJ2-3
TGTGCCAGCAGCCAAGGGACTAGCGGGAGGGTTGCAGATACGCAGTATTTT
CASSQGTSGRVADTQYF
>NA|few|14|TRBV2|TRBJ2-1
TGTGCCAGCAGCGGCGGGACAGTATACAATGAGCAGTTCTTC
CASSGGTVYNEQFF
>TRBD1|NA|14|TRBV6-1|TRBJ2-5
TGTGCCAGCAGTGAAAGGACAGGACGAGAGACCCAGTACTTC
CASSERTGRETQYF
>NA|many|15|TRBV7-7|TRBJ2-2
TGTGCCAGCAGCTTAGATGGTGGAGTGAGCGGGGAGCTGTTTTTT
CASSLDGGVSGELFF
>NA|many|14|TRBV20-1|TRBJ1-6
TGCAGTGCCGGGACGGAAGGGGGGCTTTCACCCCTCCACTTT
CSAGTEGGLSPLHF
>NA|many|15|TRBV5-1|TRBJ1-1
TGCGCCAGCAGCCTCGCCTCTGACAGTTACACTGAAGCTTTCTTT
CASSLASDSYTEAFF
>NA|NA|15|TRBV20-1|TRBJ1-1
TGCAGTGCTAGCCTATATGGGACGGCCGGGGGTGAAGCTTTCTTT
CSASLYGTAGGEAFF
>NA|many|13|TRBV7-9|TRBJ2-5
TGTGCCAGCACTCTGGGGGCCAGAGAGACCCAGTACTTC
CASTLGARETQYF
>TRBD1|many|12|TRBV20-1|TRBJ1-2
TGCAGTGCCGGGACAGGGGAATATGGCTACACCTTC
CSAGTGEYGYTF
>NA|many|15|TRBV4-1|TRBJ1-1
TGCGCCAGCAGCTTCCCGGACACCCGTAGGACTGAAGCTTTCTTT
CASSFPDTRRTEAFF
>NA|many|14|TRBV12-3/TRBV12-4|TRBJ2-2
TGTGCCAGCAGTTTAGAGGGGCGAACCGGGGAGCTGTTTTTT
CASSLEGRTGELFF
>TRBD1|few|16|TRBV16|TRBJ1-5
TGTGCCAGCGCGCCGGTGTGGCGGGACAGAAATCAGCCCCAGCATTTT
CASAPVWRDRNQPQHF
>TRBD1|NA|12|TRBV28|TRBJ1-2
TGTGCCAGCGTACAGGGGGCTTATGGCTACACCTTC
CASVQGAYGYTF
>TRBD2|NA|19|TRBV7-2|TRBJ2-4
TGTGCCAGCAGCGAGAGATCCGGGACTAGCACCCACTCCAAAAACATTCAGTACTTC
CASSERSGTSTHSKNIQYF
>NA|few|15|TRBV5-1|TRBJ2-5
TGCGCCAGCAGCTTGGCCCCCCGACCCCAAGAGACCCAGTACTTC
CASSLAPRPQETQYF
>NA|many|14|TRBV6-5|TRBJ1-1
TGTGCCAGCAGTTTTCGGACCCCGAACACTGAAGCTTTCTTT
CASSFRTPNTEAFF
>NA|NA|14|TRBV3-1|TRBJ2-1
TGTGCCAGCAGCCAAGATATTCCCCCCAATGAGCAGTTCTTC
CASSQDIPPNEQFF
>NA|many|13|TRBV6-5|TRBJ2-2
TGTGCCAGCAGGCAGACTAGCACCGGGGAGCTGTTTTTT
CASRQTSTGELFF
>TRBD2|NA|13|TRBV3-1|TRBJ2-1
TGTGCCAGCAGCCAAGGAGCGGGAAATGAGCAGTTCTTC
CASSQGAGNEQFF
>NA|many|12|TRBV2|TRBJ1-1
TGTGCCAGCACCCCCCGGAACACTGAAGCTTTCTTT
CASTPRNTEAFF
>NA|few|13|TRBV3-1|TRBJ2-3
TGTGCCAGCAGCCGCAGGGTTACAGATACGCAGTATTTT
CASSRRVTDTQYF
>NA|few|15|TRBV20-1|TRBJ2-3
TGCAGTGCTTTTCGACTAGGGAAGTACACAGATACGCAGTATTTT
CSAFRLGKYTDTQYF
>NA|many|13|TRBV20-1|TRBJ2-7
TGCAGTGCTAGAGGTCAGACTCCCTACGAGCAGTACTTC
CSARGQTPYEQYF
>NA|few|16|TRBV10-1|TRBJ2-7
TGCGCCAGCAGTGAGTCTCCACAACCGGGGACCGGCGAGCAGTACTTC
CASSESPQPGTGEQYF
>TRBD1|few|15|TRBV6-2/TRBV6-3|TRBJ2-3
TGTGCCAGCAGTTGGGGACAGGGGAAGACAGATACGCAGTATTTT
CASSWGQGKTDTQYF
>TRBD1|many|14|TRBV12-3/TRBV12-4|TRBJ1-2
TGTGCCAGCAGCAGAGCGGACAGGGAATTGGTCTACACCTTC
CASSRADRELVYTF
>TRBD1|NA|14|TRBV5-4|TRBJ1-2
TGTGCCAGCAGCCCGACAGGGGAATCCTATGGCTACACCTTC
CASSPTGESYGYTF
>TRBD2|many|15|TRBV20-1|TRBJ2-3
TGCAGTGCTAGTGACTCGAGCGGGGGGCCAGATACGCAGTATTTT
CSASDSSGGPDTQYF
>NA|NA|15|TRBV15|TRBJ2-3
TGTGCCACCAATGGGCCCGCGGGGGCTCGGGATACGCAGTATTTT
CATNGPAGARDTQYF
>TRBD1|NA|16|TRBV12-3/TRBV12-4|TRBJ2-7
TGTGCCAGCAGTTCGTCACCGGGACAGGGGACCTTCGAGCAGTACTTC
CASSSSPGQGTFEQYF
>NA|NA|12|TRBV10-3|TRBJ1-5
TGTGCCATCGGTTATAGCAATCAGCCCCAGCATTTT
CAIGYSNQPQHF
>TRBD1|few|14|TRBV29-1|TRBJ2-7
TGCAGCGTTGTCGGGGACAGGGGCCCCTACGAGCAGTACTTC
CSVVGDRGPYEQYF
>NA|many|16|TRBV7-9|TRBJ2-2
TGTGCCAGCAGCTTAGCGCAGGGGCGAGGCACCGGGGAGCTGTTTTTT
CASSLAQGRGTGELFF
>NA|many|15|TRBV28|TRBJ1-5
TGTGCCAGCAGCCTTGGCGGATTTAGCAATCAGCCCCAGCATTTT
CASSLGGFSNQPQHF
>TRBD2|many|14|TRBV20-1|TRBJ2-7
TGCAGTGCTACAAGGTCGGGGGGGCCCTACGAGCAGTACTTC
CSATRSGGPYEQYF